The next 16 T cell receptor beta chains were all read from a single sample in a study of T cell changes during pregnancy in multiple sclerosis. Method: immunoSEQ multiplex PCR; TCRdb's copy keeps in-frame clones and lacks some. Of about 75,000 clones in the sample, over 80% were seen once. Sample: CD4+ T cells from peripheral blood mononuclear cells, taken before pregnancy. The receptors were gathered from a female donor with multiple sclerosis, enrolled in a pregnancy study.

The chain carries TRBV7-9 and TRBJ1-1, with 8 bases identical to TRBD1. Germline CDR1 and CDR2: SEHNR and FQNEAQ (reference sequence). This CDR3 region has 17 residues. After removal of 6 bases from V and 0 bases from J, the junction contained 12 bases not matched to a gene. Written as DNA, the CDR3 is TGTGCCAGCAGACCTCTTAAGGACAGGGCTCTGAACACTGAAGCTTTCTTT. Amino acids: CASRPLKDRALNTEAFF.

The J gene is TRBJ2-7, the V gene TRBV7-8; TRBD2 matches at 7 bases. V lost 5 bases to trimming and J lost 4 bases; unmatched junction nucleotides: 11. CDR1 and CDR2 from the germline V gene are SGHVS and FQNEAQ. The CDR3 consists of 15 residues. The CDR3 here is CASSIGLGGVYEQYF. The DNA of the CDR3 is TGTGCCAGCAGCATCGGACTAGGTGGTGTGTACGAGCAGTACTTC.

V and J are TRBV7-8 and TRBJ1-1, with TRBD1 matching 7 bases. The CDR3 runs to 14 residues. CDR1 SGHVS and CDR2 FQNEAQ come from the germline V gene. The V segment lost 4 bases and the J segment 4 bases; nucleotides outside the gene matches: 6. The CDR3 region is CASSSSQGSTEAFF. As DNA, the CDR3 is TGTGCCAGCAGCTCATCACAGGGGAGCACTGAAGCTTTCTTT.

V usage is TRBV7-3 and J usage is TRBJ1-1; no clear D gene. V lost 4 bases, J lost 8 bases, and 11 bases lay in between. The germline gives CDR1 SGHTA, CDR2 FQGTGA. The CDR3 loop spans 12 amino acids. The CDR3 DNA reads TGTGCCAGCAGCTCCCCCAGAGGGGAAGCTTTCTTT. Encoded protein: CASSSPRGEAFF.

The chain joins TRBV30 to TRBJ2-7, with TRBD2 matching 7 bases. V lost 2 bases to trimming and J lost 2 bases; unmatched junction nucleotides: 6. This CDR3 region has 14 residues. Germline V CDR1 and CDR2: GTSNPN, SVGIG (reference sequence). This CDR3 is CAWSTSVYTYEQYF. In nucleotides, the CDR3 is TGTGCCTGGAGTACTAGCGTTTATACCTACGAGCAGTACTTC. The whole variable domain, filled in from reference TRBV30 and TRBJ2-7, reads SQTIHQWPATLVQPVGSPLSLECTVEGTSNPNLYWYRQAAGRGLQLLFYSVGIGQISSEVPQNLSASRPQDRQFILSSKKLLLSDSGFYLCAWSTSVYTYEQYFGPGTRLTVT.

The rearrangement uses TRBV15 and TRBJ2-3; weak D call: TRBD2 (6 bases). The V and J ends lost 0 bases and 0 bases respectively, with 13 bases between them. Germline assignment: CDR1 LNHNV and CDR2 YYDKDF (reference sequence). The CDR3 loop spans 17 amino acids. CDR3 in amino acids: CATSRELAAPSTDTQYF. In DNA, the CDR3 is TGTGCCACCAGCAGAGAGTTAGCGGCCCCTAGCACAGATACGCAGTATTTT. The full variable domain, its missing parts supplied by reference TRBV15 and TRBJ2-3, is DAMVIQNPRYQVTQFGKPVTLSCSQTLNHNVMYWYQQKSSQAPKLLFHYYDKDFNNEADTPDNFQSRRPNTSFCFLDIRSPGLGDTAMYLCATSRELAAPSTDTQYFGPGTRLTVL.

The V gene is TRBV6-6, the J gene TRBJ2-2; 13 bases map to TRBD2. V dropped 6 bases and J dropped 4; count of bases not matched to a gene: 2. The CDR3 consists of 15 residues. Germline CDR1 and CDR2: MNHNY and SVGAGI (reference sequence). The CDR3 DNA reads TGTGCCAGCAGGGGACTAGCGGGATTCACCGGGGAGCTGTTTTTT. Translation gives CASRGLAGFTGELFF.

In nucleotides, the CDR3 is TGCGCCAGCAGCTTGGGCGGGACAGATACGCAGTATTTT. As protein: CASSLGGTDTQYF. V usage is TRBV5-1 and J usage is TRBJ2-3, with D perhaps TRBD2 (5 bases). The CDR3 sequence is 13 residues long. Germline CDR1 reads SGHRS; CDR2 reads YFSETQ. The V end lost 0 bases, the J end lost 3 bases, and 5 bases lay between the germline ends.

The rearrangement uses TRBV30 and TRBJ1-1; no clear D gene. Germline V CDR1 and CDR2: GTSNPN, SVGIG (reference sequence). The V end was cut by 6 bases, the J end by 4 bases, with 9 bases between. The CDR3 length is 11 residues. This CDR3 reads CACAGSTEAFF. The DNA of the CDR3 is TGTGCCTGTGCCGGGAGCACTGAAGCTTTCTTT.

The rearrangement links TRBV7-9 to TRBJ1-1; D gene uncertain. With 1 base removed from V and 5 bases from J, the gap between germline ends came to 14 bases. CDR1 is SEHNR and CDR2 is FQNEAQ in the germline V gene (reference sequence). There are 15 residues in the CDR3. CDR3 coding DNA: TGTGCCAGCAGCTTAGTTGTCCTGGAGGTTACTGAAGCTTTCTTT. Translation: CASSLVVLEVTEAFF.

This chain joins TRBV6-5 and TRBJ2-2; unclear D gene. Germline assignment: CDR1 MNHEY and CDR2 SVGAGI. Trimming pared 3 bases from V and 0 bases from J, leaving 8 bases between. The CDR3 has 15 residues. The CDR3 coding sequence is TGTGCCAGCAGTTATGGCCAGGCGAACACCGGGGAGCTGTTTTTT. It yields the protein CASSYGQANTGELFF.

This clone was observed once. The chain employs TRBV18 and TRBJ2-3; weak D call: TRBD2 (6 bases). With 4 bases removed from V and 2 bases from J, the gap between germline ends came to 19 bases. CDR1 and CDR2 from the germline V gene are KGHSH and LQKENI. The CDR3 covers 17 residues. DNA for the CDR3: TGTGCCAGCTCACATATAACCGGGACTGTCCCCACAGATACGCAGTATTTT. Its translation: CASSHITGTVPTDTQYF.

The V gene is TRBV9, the J gene TRBJ2-3, with 8 bases matching TRBD2. The CDR3 has 16 amino acids. Germline V lookup: CDR1 SGDLS, CDR2 YYNGEE. V shed 4 bases, J shed 3 bases, and the junction held 10 bases outside the gene matches. The CDR3 spells CASSTQPGLGTDTQYF. CDR3 DNA sequence: TGTGCCAGCAGCACCCAACCGGGACTAGGTACAGATACGCAGTATTTT.

This chain joins TRBV27 and TRBJ2-1; possibly TRBD2 for D (5 bases). V lost 2 bases to trimming and J lost 6 bases, with 14 bases between them. Germline V CDR1 and CDR2: MNHEY, SMNVEV (reference sequence). The length of the CDR3 is 15 residues. CDR3 amino acids: CASSLRGSRANEQFF. In nucleotides, the CDR3 is TGTGCCAGCAGTTTAAGAGGGAGTCGGGCCAATGAGCAGTTCTTC.

The rearrangement links TRBV19 to TRBJ1-5, with a possible D match to TRBD1 (5 bases). Between the trimmed V and J ends, which lost 1 base and 2 bases, there was a span of 18 bases. The CDR3 runs to 18 residues. Germline lookup yields CDR1 LNHDA and CDR2 SQIVND (reference sequence). The CDR3 coding sequence is TGTGCCAGTAGTATAGCCGGGCAGGGAGGATTTCGCAATCAGCCCCAGCATTTT. Translation gives CASSIAGQGGFRNQPQHF.

The V call is TRBV18, the J call TRBJ2-7; unclear D gene. Germline CDR1 reads KGHSH; CDR2 reads LQKENI. V shed 0 bases and J shed 4 bases, with 7 bases lying between them. The CDR3 runs to 13 residues. Here the CDR3 DNA reads TGTGCCAGCTCACCACCGGTACAGTACGAGCAGTACTTC. Its translation is CASSPPVQYEQYF.